A selection of T cell receptor beta chains follows, all from one sample in a study of control samples from healthy donors and cancer patients. Sequenced by immunoSEQ multiplex PCR; TCRdb stores in-frame clones only, minus some. This table has roughly 52,000 clones, 85% to 95% appearing once. Sequenced: blood. These receptor sequences come from a young man in good health. CDR3s include the opening cysteine and the closing phenylalanine or tryptophan. Each record gives: V gene, J gene, D gene, clone size, CDR3 length, CDR3 DNA, CDR3 protein. A D gene is named only where the DNA matches it firmly. Clone sizes are given selectively: once, few, many, or a class where the clone is expanded.

v_gene: TRBV7-6
j_gene: TRBJ2-1
d_gene: NA
abundance: NA
len: 15
CDR3nt: TGTGCCAGCAGCTTATTGGCCCGGGGATCCAATGAGCAGTTCTTC
CDR3aa: CASSLLARGSNEQFF

v_gene: TRBV28
j_gene: TRBJ1-1
d_gene: TRBD1
abundance: NA
len: 16
CDR3nt: TGTGCCAGCAGTTTTCCCCTGACAGGGGGCGTCACTGAAGCTTTCTTT
CDR3aa: CASSFPLTGGVTEAFF

v_gene: TRBV9
j_gene: TRBJ2-5
d_gene: NA
abundance: NA
len: 14
CDR3nt: TGTGCCAGCTCCCCCGGCAGGTTCCAAGAGACCCAGTACTTC
CDR3aa: CASSPGRFQETQYF

v_gene: TRBV12-5
j_gene: TRBJ1-5
d_gene: NA
abundance: NA
len: 14
CDR3nt: TGTGCTAGTGGTTTGGAAAGGGGGAATCAGCCCCAGCATTTT
CDR3aa: CASGLERGNQPQHF

v_gene: TRBV5-4
j_gene: TRBJ1-3
d_gene: NA
abundance: NA
len: 14
CDR3nt: TGTGCCAGCAGCTCCCGGGACACTGGAAACACCATATATTTT
CDR3aa: CASSSRDTGNTIYF

v_gene: TRBV11-3
j_gene: TRBJ2-1
d_gene: TRBD2
abundance: NA
len: 13
CDR3nt: TGTGCCAGCAGCTATCGACTAGCAGGCGAGCAGTTCTTC
CDR3aa: CASSYRLAGEQFF

v_gene: TRBV5-1
j_gene: TRBJ2-7
d_gene: TRBD2
abundance: NA
len: 14
CDR3nt: TGCGCCAGCAGCAAGACTAGCGGTACCTACGAGCAGTACTTC
CDR3aa: CASSKTSGTYEQYF

v_gene: TRBV27
j_gene: TRBJ2-2
d_gene: NA
abundance: NA
len: 14
CDR3nt: TGTGCCAGCAGTTCGGGACGGAACACCGGGGAGCTGTTTTTT
CDR3aa: CASSSGRNTGELFF

v_gene: TRBV4-3
j_gene: TRBJ1-2
d_gene: NA
abundance: NA
len: 15
CDR3nt: TGCGCCAGCAGCCAAGATCCCCAGGGGCTTTATGGCTACACCTTC
CDR3aa: CASSQDPQGLYGYTF

v_gene: TRBV6-2/TRBV6-3
j_gene: TRBJ1-2
d_gene: NA
abundance: NA
len: 16
CDR3nt: TGTGCCAGCAGTTACCGACAAGCAGAGCTACCTCCGGGCTACACCTTC
CDR3aa: CASSYRQAELPPGYTF

v_gene: TRBV6-5
j_gene: TRBJ2-3
d_gene: TRBD2
abundance: NA
len: 15
CDR3nt: TGTGCCAGCAGCATGACTAGCGGCCGCCCCCTTACGCAGTATTTT
CDR3aa: CASSMTSGRPLTQYF

v_gene: TRBV5-4
j_gene: TRBJ2-1
d_gene: NA
abundance: once
len: 14
CDR3nt: TGTGCCAACAGTTACGACGCCGGGGCGAATGAGCAGTTCTTC
CDR3aa: CANSYDAGANEQFF

v_gene: TRBV28
j_gene: TRBJ2-7
d_gene: NA
abundance: NA
len: 13
CDR3nt: TGTGCCAGCAGCCGGGGCCCCCCCTACGAGCAGTACTTC
CDR3aa: CASSRGPPYEQYF